These T cell receptor beta chains were read from a single sample in a study of cytomegalovirus exposure and HLA in healthy donors. This table comes from immunoSEQ multiplex PCR, and its TCRdb copy is limited to in-frame clones, with some not included. The sample has 150,000 to 180,000 clones, about four fifths seen once. The sample taken for sequencing was PBMCs. These receptors were collected from a man between 18 and 29 years old in good health and CMV-seronegative. Both conserved end residues are part of each CDR3. D genes are given only for firm matches. A row's size may be missing; if present it is once, few, many or a size class.

>NA|TRBD1|TRBJ2-3|TRBV6-4
CASSWNRGPSTDTQYF
TGTGCCAGCAGTTGGAACAGGGGGCCTAGCACAGATACGCAGTATTTT
>NA|TRBD2|TRBJ2-6|TRBV27
CASSYRRGVEANVLTF
TGTGCCAGCAGTTATCGTCGGGGGGTAGAGGCCAACGTCCTGACTTTC
>NA|NA|TRBJ1-4|TRBV5-1
CASSVSSAGAGEKLFF
TGCGCCAGCAGCGTCAGCTCCGCGGGGGCCGGGGAAAAACTGTTTTTT
>NA|NA|TRBJ2-6|TRBV7-3
CASSPSSGANVLTF
TGTGCCAGCAGCCCCAGCTCTGGGGCCAACGTCCTGACTTTC
>NA|NA|TRBJ2-7|TRBV30
CAWREPGVYEQYF
TGTGCCTGGAGAGAACCAGGCGTCTACGAGCAGTACTTC
>NA|TRBD1|TRBJ2-7|TRBV18
CASSPDRGRVYEQYF
TGTGCCAGCTCACCGGACAGGGGGCGGGTATACGAGCAGTACTTC
>NA|TRBD2|TRBJ2-2|TRBV7-9
CASSPWRGASSTGELFF
TGTGCCAGCAGCCCCTGGCGGGGGGCTTCGAGCACCGGGGAGCTGTTTTTT
>NA|TRBD1|TRBJ1-3|TRBV7-9
CASSSIGTAAGNTIYF
TGTGCCAGCAGCTCCATCGGGACAGCAGCTGGAAACACCATATATTTT
>NA|TRBD2|TRBJ2-1|TRBV19
CASSIGLADYNEQFF
TGTGCCAGTAGTATCGGTCTAGCGGACTACAATGAGCAGTTCTTC
>NA|NA|TRBJ2-7|TRBV5-6
CASSSRWATYEQYF
TGTGCCAGCAGCTCCCGGTGGGCAACCTACGAGCAGTACTTC
>NA|TRBD1|TRBJ1-2|TRBV28
CASSSGGYGYTF
TGTGCCAGCAGTTCAGGGGGCTATGGCTACACCTTC
>NA|TRBD1|TRBJ1-1|TRBV6-5
CASSYGSGGNTEAFF
TGTGCCAGCAGTTACGGTTCAGGGGGGAACACTGAAGCTTTCTTT
>NA|NA|TRBJ2-1|TRBV7-9
CASSSQSSYNEQFF
TGTGCCAGCAGCTCACAGAGCTCCTACAATGAGCAGTTCTTC
>NA|TRBD1|TRBJ1-2|TRBV5-6
CASSPGTVEKYYGYTF
TGTGCCAGCAGCCCCGGGACAGTCGAAAAATACTATGGCTACACCTTC
>NA|NA|TRBJ2-1|TRBV21-1
CASSKWDSPGYNEQFF
TGTGCCAGCAGCAAATGGGACAGCCCTGGCTACAATGAGCAGTTCTTC
>NA|NA|TRBJ1-1|TRBV5-1
CASSLISLNTEAFF
TGCGCCAGCAGCTTGATCTCCCTGAACACTGAAGCTTTCTTT
>NA|TRBD2|TRBJ2-1|TRBV9
CASSVEGTSEDEQFF
TGTGCCAGCAGCGTAGAGGGGACTAGTGAAGATGAGCAGTTCTTC
>NA|NA|TRBJ1-1|TRBV7-6
CASSQTVMNTEAFF
TGTGCCAGCAGCCAGACAGTCATGAACACTGAAGCTTTCTTT
>few|TRBD1|TRBJ2-2|TRBV7-2
CASSLETGTGYTGELFF
TGTGCCAGCAGCTTAGAAACCGGGACAGGTTACACCGGGGAGCTGTTTTTT
>NA|TRBD1|TRBJ2-3|TRBV4-3
CASSQAGTGSITDTQYF
TGCGCCAGCAGCCAAGCCGGGACAGGCAGCATCACAGATACGCAGTATTTT
>NA|NA|TRBJ1-1|TRBV7-9
CASSSNMNTEAFF
TGTGCCAGCAGCTCCAACATGAACACTGAAGCTTTCTTT
>NA|NA|TRBJ2-3|TRBV6-6
CASSSGLPPTDTRYF
TGTGCCAGCAGTTCAGGCCTTCCCCCGACAGATACGCGGTATTTT
>NA|NA|TRBJ1-4|TRBV5-6
CASSFTVATNEKLFF
TGTGCCAGCAGCTTCACGGTTGCAACTAATGAAAAACTGTTTTTT
>few|TRBD1|TRBJ1-2|TRBV2
CASSEWDSTFYGYTF
TGTGCCAGCAGTGAATGGGACAGCACATTCTATGGCTACACCTTC
>NA|NA|TRBJ1-5|TRBV2
CASSETVTFSNQPQHF
TGTGCCAGCAGTGAAACGGTCACGTTTAGCAATCAGCCCCAGCATTTT
>few|NA|TRBJ1-3|TRBV18
CASSIIPQSSGNTIYF
TGTGCCAGCTCAATCATTCCACAGAGCTCTGGAAACACCATATATTTT
>NA|TRBD1|TRBJ1-2|TRBV7-2
CASSPTGDGGYTF
TGTGCCAGCAGCCCGACAGGGGATGGTGGCTACACCTTC
>NA|TRBD1|TRBJ1-2|TRBV9
CASSGRQGGPYGYTF
TGTGCCAGCAGCGGAAGACAGGGGGGCCCTTATGGCTACACCTTC
>NA|NA|TRBJ1-2|TRBV10-2
CASSPGGDYGYTF
TGCGCCAGCAGTCCGGGGGGGGACTATGGCTACACCTTC
>NA|TRBD1|TRBJ1-5|TRBV4-2
CASSQGGDSIQPQHF
TGTGCCAGCAGCCAAGGAGGGGACAGCATTCAGCCCCAGCATTTT
>NA|TRBD1|TRBJ2-1|TRBV29-1
CSVERGTGAYNEQFF
TGCAGCGTTGAGCGCGGGACAGGGGCCTACAATGAGCAGTTCTTC
>NA|NA|TRBJ1-1|TRBV5-1
CASSAEGSGAFF
TGCGCCAGCAGCGCCGAGGGAAGTGGCGCTTTCTTT
>once|NA|TRBJ2-7|TRBV18
CASSPDRSYEQYF
TGTGCCAGCTCACCAGACAGAAGCTACGAGCAGTACTTC
>NA|NA|TRBJ1-4|TRBV2
CASIPQGYNEKLFF
TGTGCCAGCATCCCCCAGGGGTATAATGAAAAACTGTTTTTT
>once|TRBD2|TRBJ2-3|TRBV9
CASSVSGGLGTDTQYF
TGTGCCAGCAGCGTCAGTGGGGGACTAGGCACAGATACGCAGTATTTT
>NA|NA|TRBJ1-1|TRBV28
CASSPPGELNTEAFF
TGTGCCAGCAGTCCGCCGGGAGAGTTGAACACTGAAGCTTTCTTT
>NA|NA|TRBJ1-2|TRBV28
CASTPFTDNYGYTF
TGTGCCAGCACCCCCTTCACAGATAACTATGGCTACACCTTC
>NA|TRBD1|TRBJ1-2|TRBV9
CASSRRLDRGLNYGYTF
TGTGCCAGCAGCCGACGCCTGGACAGGGGGCTCAACTATGGCTACACCTTC
>NA|TRBD1|TRBJ2-7|TRBV7-2
CASSFQGQGDHEQYF
TGTGCCAGCAGTTTCCAGGGACAGGGGGACCACGAGCAGTACTTC
>few|TRBD1|TRBJ1-5|TRBV19
CASSARQGEQPQHF
TGTGCCAGTAGTGCCCGACAGGGCGAGCAGCCCCAGCATTTT
>NA|NA|TRBJ2-2|TRBV7-3
CASSPGGPTGELFF
TGTGCCAGCAGCCCCGGTGGTCCTACCGGGGAGCTGTTTTTT
>NA|NA|TRBJ2-7|TRBV19
CASSTTGTLEQYF
TGTGCCAGTAGTACCACAGGAACGCTCGAGCAGTACTTC
>NA|NA|TRBJ1-1|TRBV5-4
CASRGMQGSNTEAFF
TGTGCCAGCAGGGGGATGCAGGGGTCCAACACTGAAGCTTTCTTT
>few|TRBD1|TRBJ1-2|TRBV5-5
CASSLQGREGYTF
TGTGCCAGCAGCTTACAGGGGCGGGAAGGCTACACCTTC
>NA|TRBD1|TRBJ1-2|TRBV7-9
CASSSRTGTENYGYTF
TGTGCCAGCAGCTCCAGGACCGGGACAGAAAACTATGGCTACACCTTC
>NA|NA|TRBJ1-1|TRBV7-8
CASSLANREGTEAFF
TGTGCCAGCAGCTTAGCCAACAGGGAGGGCACTGAAGCTTTCTTT
>NA|NA|TRBJ1-2|TRBV7-3
CASSLVGGYGYTF
TGTGCCAGCAGCTTAGTTGGAGGCTATGGCTACACCTTC
>NA|NA|TRBJ1-1|TRBV6-5
CASSFSGGTEAFF
TGTGCCAGCAGTTTCTCGGGGGGCACTGAAGCTTTCTTT
>NA|TRBD2|TRBJ2-5|TRBV27
CASSFTSGGPRQETQYF
TGTGCCAGCAGTTTTACTAGCGGGGGGCCGCGACAAGAGACCCAGTACTTC
>NA|NA|TRBJ2-3|TRBV28
CASRTSDYSPPGTQYF
TGTGCCAGCAGGACCTCGGACTATTCCCCGCCCGGTACGCAGTATTTT